The 14 T cell receptor beta chains below come from one sample, sequenced in a study of blood T cell repertoires in COVID-19. Repertoires were generated with immunoSEQ multiplex PCR, while TCRdb's copy carries only in-frame clones and drops some. The sample carries 81,000 or so clones, around 81% recorded once. The sequenced sample was peripheral blood. The receptors derive from a woman between 70 and 85 years old with active or convalescent COVID-19.

The rearrangement links TRBV18 to TRBJ2-7, with a possible D match to TRBD2 (5 bases). The germline V gene has CDR1 KGHSH and CDR2 LQKENI. CDR3 length: 15 amino acids. V was pared by 3 bases and J by 5 bases, with 17 bases between. CDR3 sequence reads: CASSPGNERVHEQYF. The CDR3 DNA follows: TGTGCCAGCTCACCCGGGAACGAGAGGGTCCACGAGCAGTACTTC.

CDR3 coding DNA: TGTGCCAGTAGTATAAAATCCGGGACTGTTATAACCGGGGAGCTGTTTTTT. The encoded protein is CASSIKSGTVITGELFF. The chain couples TRBV19 to TRBJ2-2, with D possibly being TRBD2 (6 bases). In germline, CDR1 is LNHDA, CDR2 SQIVND (reference sequence). There are 17 residues in the CDR3. Trimming shortened V by 2 bases and J by 5 bases, and 18 bases separated the two germline ends. Filled out from reference TRBV19 and TRBJ2-2, the complete variable domain reads DGGITQSPKYLFRKEGQNVTLSCEQNLNHDAMYWYRQDPGQGLRLIYYSQIVNDFQKGDIAEGYSVSREKKESFPLTVTSAQKNPTAFYLCASSIKSGTVITGELFFGEGSRLTVL.

V and J are TRBV5-6 and TRBJ2-7, with 9 positions matching TRBD1. Losses at the gene ends were 3 bases for V and 3 bases for J; bases not matched to a gene: 13. The germline gives CDR1 SGHDT, CDR2 YYEEEE. The CDR3 covers 17 residues. CDR3 DNA sequence: TGTGCCAGCAGCTGGGGGACAGGGAAGCTCGGGGGCTACGAGCAGTACTTC. This gives the protein CASSWGTGKLGGYEQYF.

The J gene is TRBJ1-2, the V gene TRBV5-5; perhaps TRBD1 as D (6 bases). Germline V lookup: CDR1 SGHKS, CDR2 YYEKEE (reference sequence). This CDR3 spans 16 amino acids. V lost 0 bases and J 7 bases, leaving 19 bases between the germline ends. The DNA for the CDR3 is TGTGCCAGCAGCTTGGAACCTCAGGGGTGGAATCGTGGCTACACCTTC. Encoded protein: CASSLEPQGWNRGYTF.

The chain recombines TRBV12-3 or TRBV12-4 with TRBJ1-1; no clear D. The CDR3 extends over 13 amino acids. The germline V and J ends were trimmed by 3 bases and 3 bases, with 8 bases remaining between them. The chain's CDR3 is CASSFGGDTEAFF. The CDR3 region has the DNA TGTGCCAGCAGTTTTGGCGGGGACACTGAAGCTTTCTTT.

The rearrangement links TRBV29-1 to TRBJ2-7; D is possibly TRBD2 (6 bases). CDR1 SQVTM and CDR2 ANQGSEA come from the germline V gene. This CDR3 region has 13 residues. V was pared by 6 bases and J by 7 bases, with 19 bases between. The CDR3 region is CSVNGGSSSEQYF. CDR3 DNA sequence: TGCAGCGTGAACGGAGGGTCCTCGAGTGAGCAGTACTTC.

This clone was picked up one time. The chain couples TRBV6-1 to TRBJ2-3; 7 positions agree with TRBD1. CDR3 length equals 17 residues. The trim removed 1 base at V and 4 bases at J, leaving 11 bases unmatched. Germline V gene lookup returns CDR1 MNHNS and CDR2 SASEGT. Here the CDR3 DNA reads TGTGCCAGCAGTGAAGACAGGGGTAGCAGTGGGGCAGATACGCAGTATTTT. Its translation: CASSEDRGSSGADTQYF.

J is TRBJ2-7 and V is TRBV7-2; 13 bases are shared with TRBD2. J lost 4 bases, V lost 6 bases, and 6 bases had no gene match. The CDR3 totals 15 residues. Germline V gene data show CDR1 as SGHTA and CDR2 as FQGNSA. The CDR3 DNA is TGTGCCAGCAGGGAAGGACTAGCGGGGGTGTACGAGCAGTACTTC. Translated, it gives CASREGLAGVYEQYF.

The gene calls are TRBV7-8 and TRBJ1-2; D gene ambiguous. This CDR3 contains 14 residues. V was cut by 0 bases and J by 7 bases, with 12 bases left in between. Germline V gives CDR1 SGHVS, CDR2 FQNEAQ. CDR3 sequence (DNA): TGTGCCAGCAGCTTAGCCACTATTGAGGGTGGCTACACCTTC. Amino acids: CASSLATIEGGYTF.

V gene TRBV10-2 combines with J gene TRBJ2-3; 13 bases agree with TRBD2. This CDR3 comprises 14 residues. Germline-derived CDR1 and CDR2 are WSHSY and SAAADI. Trimming took 7 bases from V and 6 from J; bases not matched to a gene: 4. The CDR3 sequence: CASKGLAGTDTQYF. The DNA for the CDR3 is TGCGCCAGCAAGGGACTAGCGGGGACGGATACGCAGTATTTT.

This chain links TRBV9 with TRBJ2-1, with 12 bases aligning to TRBD2. Germline V lookup: CDR1 SGDLS, CDR2 YYNGEE. The CDR3 sequence is 16 residues long. The V segment lost 4 bases and the J segment 8 bases; nucleotides outside the gene matches: 10. This CDR3 reads CASSPTSSGGADEQFF. The CDR3 DNA is TGTGCCAGCAGCCCAACATCTAGCGGGGGGGCCGATGAGCAGTTCTTC.

This clone has a single count. V and J are TRBV27 and TRBJ2-5; D unclear. Germline CDR1 and CDR2: MNHEY and SMNVEV (reference sequence). CDR3 length: 14 residues. Trimming removed 10 bases at V and 4 bases at J, with 19 bases between. CDR3 nucleotide sequence: TGTGCCACCCCCATAACGGTTCATGGAGAGACCCAGTACTTC. As protein: CATPITVHGETQYF.

This clone has a single count. The chain couples TRBV6-5 to TRBJ2-3; tentatively, D is TRBD1 (6 bases). V gave up 6 bases and J gave up 0 bases, with 13 bases separating them. The CDR3 covers 15 residues. Germline lookup yields CDR1 MNHEY and CDR2 SVGAGI. The DNA of the CDR3 is TGTGCCAGCAGGCCAGGGACATCTAGCACAGATACGCAGTATTTT. Amino acids: CASRPGTSSTDTQYF.

This rearrangement joins TRBV18 to TRBJ1-2; 7 nucleotides agree with TRBD1. Germline V gene lookup returns CDR1 KGHSH and CDR2 LQKENI. V lost 5 bases, J lost 4 bases, and 7 bases stayed unmatched. The CDR3 spans 14 residues. CDR3 amino acids: CASSTYSGGYGYTF. The CDR3 DNA is TGTGCCAGCTCAACATATTCAGGGGGCTATGGCTACACCTTC.